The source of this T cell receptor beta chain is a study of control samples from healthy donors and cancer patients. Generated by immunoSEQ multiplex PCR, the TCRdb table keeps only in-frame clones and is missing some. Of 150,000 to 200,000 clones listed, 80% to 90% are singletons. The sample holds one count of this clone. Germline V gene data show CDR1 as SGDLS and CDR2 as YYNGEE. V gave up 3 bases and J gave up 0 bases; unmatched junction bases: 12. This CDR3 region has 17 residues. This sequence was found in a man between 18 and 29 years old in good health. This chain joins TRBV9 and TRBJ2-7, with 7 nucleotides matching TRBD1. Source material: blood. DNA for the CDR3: TGTGCCAGCAGCGACTCTGCCGACAGGGTGGCCTCCTACGAGCAGTACTTC. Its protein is CASSDSADRVASYEQYF.